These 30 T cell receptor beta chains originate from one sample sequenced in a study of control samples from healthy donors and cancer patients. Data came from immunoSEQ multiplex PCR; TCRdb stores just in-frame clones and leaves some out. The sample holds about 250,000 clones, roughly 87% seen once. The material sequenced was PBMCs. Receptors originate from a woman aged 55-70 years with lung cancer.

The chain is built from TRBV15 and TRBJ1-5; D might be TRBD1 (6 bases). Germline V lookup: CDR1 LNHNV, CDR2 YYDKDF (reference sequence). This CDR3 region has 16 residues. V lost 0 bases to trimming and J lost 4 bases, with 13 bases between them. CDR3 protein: CATSRDRTVGNQPQHF. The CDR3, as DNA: TGTGCCACCAGCAGAGATAGGACAGTTGGGAATCAGCCCCAGCATTTT. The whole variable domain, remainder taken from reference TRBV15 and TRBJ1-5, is DAMVIQNPRYQVTQFGKPVTLSCSQTLNHNVMYWYQQKSSQAPKLLFHYYDKDFNNEADTPDNFQSRRPNTSFCFLDIRSPGLGDTAMYLCATSRDRTVGNQPQHFGDGTRLSIL.

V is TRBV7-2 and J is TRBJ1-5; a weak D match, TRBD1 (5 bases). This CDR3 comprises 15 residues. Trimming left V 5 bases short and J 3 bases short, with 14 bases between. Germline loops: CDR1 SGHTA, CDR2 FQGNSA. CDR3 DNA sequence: TGTGCCAGCAGCCCCTCCGGGGCCTTCAATCAGCCCCAGCATTTT. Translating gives CASSPSGAFNQPQHF.

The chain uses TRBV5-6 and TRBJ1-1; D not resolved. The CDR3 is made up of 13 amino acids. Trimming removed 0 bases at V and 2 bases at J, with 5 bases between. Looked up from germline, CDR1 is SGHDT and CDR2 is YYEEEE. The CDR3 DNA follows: TGTGCCAGCAGCTTGGCGGCAAACACTGAAGCTTTCTTT. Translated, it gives CASSLAANTEAFF.

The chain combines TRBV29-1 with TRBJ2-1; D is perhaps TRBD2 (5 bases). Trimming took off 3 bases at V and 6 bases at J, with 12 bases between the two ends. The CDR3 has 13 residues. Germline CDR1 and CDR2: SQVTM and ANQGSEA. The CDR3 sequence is CSVDDYPRNEQFF. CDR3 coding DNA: TGCAGCGTTGATGACTATCCCCGCAATGAGCAGTTCTTC.

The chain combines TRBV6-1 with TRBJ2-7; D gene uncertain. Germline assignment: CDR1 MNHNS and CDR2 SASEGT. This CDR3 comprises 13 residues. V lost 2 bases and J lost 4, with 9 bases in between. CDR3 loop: CASSEQASYEQYF. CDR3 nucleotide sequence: TGTGCCAGCAGTGAACAGGCTTCTTACGAGCAGTACTTC.

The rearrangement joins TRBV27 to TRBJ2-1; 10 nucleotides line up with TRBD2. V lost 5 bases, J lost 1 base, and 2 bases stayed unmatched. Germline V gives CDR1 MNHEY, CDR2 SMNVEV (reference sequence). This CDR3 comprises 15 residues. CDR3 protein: CASSPAGGSYNEQFF. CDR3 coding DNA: TGTGCCAGCAGTCCAGCGGGAGGGTCCTACAATGAGCAGTTCTTC.

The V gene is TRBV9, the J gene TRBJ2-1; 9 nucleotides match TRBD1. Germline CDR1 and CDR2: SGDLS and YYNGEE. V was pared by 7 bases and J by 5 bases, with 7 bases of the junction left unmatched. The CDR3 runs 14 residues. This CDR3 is CASALTGGDNEQFF. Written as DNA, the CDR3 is TGTGCCAGCGCTTTGACAGGGGGAGACAATGAGCAGTTCTTC.

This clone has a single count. The CDR3 reads CASSITGSNSPLHF. Here the CDR3 DNA reads TGTGCCAGTAGTATAACGGGGAGTAATTCACCCCTCCACTTT. This chain joins TRBV19 and TRBJ1-6; no clear D. The germline V and J ends were trimmed by 2 bases and 6 bases, with 8 bases remaining between them. This CDR3 comprises 14 residues. Germline loops: CDR1 LNHDA, CDR2 SQIVND (reference sequence).

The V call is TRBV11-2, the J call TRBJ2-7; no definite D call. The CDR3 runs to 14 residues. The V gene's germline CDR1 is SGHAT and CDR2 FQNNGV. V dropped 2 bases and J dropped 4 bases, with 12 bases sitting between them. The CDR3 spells CASSLIRPTYEQYF. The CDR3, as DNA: TGTGCCAGCAGCTTAATCCGTCCTACGTACGAGCAGTACTTC.

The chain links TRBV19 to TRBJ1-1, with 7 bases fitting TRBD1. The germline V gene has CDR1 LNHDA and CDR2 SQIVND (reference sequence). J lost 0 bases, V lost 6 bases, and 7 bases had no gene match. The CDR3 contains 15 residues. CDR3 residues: CASREGDSMNTEAFF. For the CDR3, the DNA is TGTGCCAGTAGGGAAGGGGACAGCATGAACACTGAAGCTTTCTTT.

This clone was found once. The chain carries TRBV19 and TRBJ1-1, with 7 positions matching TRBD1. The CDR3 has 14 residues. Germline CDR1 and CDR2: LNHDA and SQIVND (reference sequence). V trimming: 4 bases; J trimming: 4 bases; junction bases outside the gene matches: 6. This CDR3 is CASSRLYRGTEAFF. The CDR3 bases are TGTGCCAGTAGTAGGCTCTACAGGGGCACTGAAGCTTTCTTT.

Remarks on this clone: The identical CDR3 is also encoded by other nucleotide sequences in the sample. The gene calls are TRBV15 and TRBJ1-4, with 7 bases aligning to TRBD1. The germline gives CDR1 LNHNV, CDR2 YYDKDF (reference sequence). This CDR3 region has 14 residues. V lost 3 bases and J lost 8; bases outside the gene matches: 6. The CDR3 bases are TGTGCCACCAGCAGGGACCCACAGGGGGAAAAACTGTTTTTT. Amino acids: CATSRDPQGEKLFF.

CDR3 amino acids: CATRGGTMNTEAFF. DNA of the CDR3: TGTGCCACCCGAGGGGGGACCATGAACACTGAAGCTTTCTTT. This chain uses TRBV24-1 with TRBJ1-1, with a possible D match to TRBD1 (6 bases). The germline V and J ends were trimmed by 9 bases and 0 bases, with 13 bases remaining between them. Germline V gives CDR1 KGHDR, CDR2 SFDVKD. There are 14 residues in the CDR3.

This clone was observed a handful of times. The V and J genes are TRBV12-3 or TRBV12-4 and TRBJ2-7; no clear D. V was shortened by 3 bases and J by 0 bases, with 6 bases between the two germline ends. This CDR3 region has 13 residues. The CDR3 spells CASSFGTSYEQYF. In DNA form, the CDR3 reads TGTGCCAGCAGTTTTGGCACCTCCTACGAGCAGTACTTC.

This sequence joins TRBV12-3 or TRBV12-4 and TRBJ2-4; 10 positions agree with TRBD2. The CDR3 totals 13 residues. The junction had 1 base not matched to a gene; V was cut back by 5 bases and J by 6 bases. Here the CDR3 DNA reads TGTGCCAGCAGTCCTAGCGGGAGAAACATTCAGTACTTC. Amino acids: CASSPSGRNIQYF.

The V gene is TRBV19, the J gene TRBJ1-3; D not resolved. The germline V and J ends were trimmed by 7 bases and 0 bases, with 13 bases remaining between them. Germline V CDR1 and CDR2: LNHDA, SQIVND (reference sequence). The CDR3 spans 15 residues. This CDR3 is CASMLDGSSGNTIYF. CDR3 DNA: TGTGCCAGTATGCTAGACGGAAGCTCTGGAAACACCATATATTTT. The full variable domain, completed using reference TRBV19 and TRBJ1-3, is DGGITQSPKYLFRKEGQNVTLSCEQNLNHDAMYWYRQDPGQGLRLIYYSQIVNDFQKGDIAEGYSVSREKKESFPLTVTSAQKNPTAFYLCASMLDGSSGNTIYFGEGSWLTVV.

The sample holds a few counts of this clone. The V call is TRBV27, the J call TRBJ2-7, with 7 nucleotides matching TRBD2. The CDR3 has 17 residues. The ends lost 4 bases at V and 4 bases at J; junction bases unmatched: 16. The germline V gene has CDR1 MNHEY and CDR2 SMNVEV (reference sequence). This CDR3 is CASSSKGPAGLIYEQYF. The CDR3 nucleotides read TGTGCCAGCAGTTCGAAAGGCCCTGCGGGACTAATTTACGAGCAGTACTTC.

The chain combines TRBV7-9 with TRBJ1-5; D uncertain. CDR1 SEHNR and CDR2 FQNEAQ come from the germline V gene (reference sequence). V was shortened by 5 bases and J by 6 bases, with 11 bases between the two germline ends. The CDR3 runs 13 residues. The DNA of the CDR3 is TGTGCCAGCAGCCCATTGTCCGGTCAGCCCCAGCATTTT. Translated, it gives CASSPLSGQPQHF. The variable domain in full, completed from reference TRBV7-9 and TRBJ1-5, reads DTGVSQNPRHKITKRGQNVTFRCDPISEHNRLYWYRQTLGQGPEFLTYFQNEAQLEKSRLLSDRFSAERPKGSFSTLEIQRTEQGDSAMYLCASSPLSGQPQHFGDGTRLSIL.

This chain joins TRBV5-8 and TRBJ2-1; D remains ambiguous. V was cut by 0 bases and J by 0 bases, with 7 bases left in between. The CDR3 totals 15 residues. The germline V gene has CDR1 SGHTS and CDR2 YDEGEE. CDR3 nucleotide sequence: TGTGCCAGCAGCTTGGGCCGGGCCTCCTACAATGAGCAGTTCTTC. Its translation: CASSLGRASYNEQFF.

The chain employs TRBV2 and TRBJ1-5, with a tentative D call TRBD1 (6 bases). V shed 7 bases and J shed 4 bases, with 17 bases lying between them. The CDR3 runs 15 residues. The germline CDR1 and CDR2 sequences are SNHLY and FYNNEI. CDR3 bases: TGTGCCAGCACCCAAACCGGGGGGCGTAATCAGCCCCAGCATTTT. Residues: CASTQTGGRNQPQHF.

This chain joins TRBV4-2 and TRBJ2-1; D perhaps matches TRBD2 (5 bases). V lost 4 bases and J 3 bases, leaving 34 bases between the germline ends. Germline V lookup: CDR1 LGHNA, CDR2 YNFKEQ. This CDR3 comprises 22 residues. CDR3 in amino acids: CASSRASGEKRMAGVIYNEQFF. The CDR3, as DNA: TGTGCCAGCAGCCGAGCCTCCGGAGAAAAAAGGATGGCGGGCGTTATCTACAATGAGCAGTTCTTC.

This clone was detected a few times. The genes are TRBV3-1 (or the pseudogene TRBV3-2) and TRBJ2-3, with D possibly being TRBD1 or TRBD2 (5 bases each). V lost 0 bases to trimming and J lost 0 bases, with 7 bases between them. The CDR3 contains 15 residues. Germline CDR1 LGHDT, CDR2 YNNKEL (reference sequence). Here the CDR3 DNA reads TGTGCCAGCAGCCAAGACGGGGCTAGCACAGATACGCAGTATTTT. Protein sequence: CASSQDGASTDTQYF.

CDR3 in amino acids: CATSDSGLGELFF. For the CDR3, the DNA is TGTGCCACCAGTGATTCGGGCCTCGGGGAGCTGTTTTTT. This sequence joins TRBV24-1 and TRBJ2-2; no reliable D call. This CDR3 comprises 13 residues. Germline lookup yields CDR1 KGHDR and CDR2 SFDVKD. Trimming cost V 2 bases and J 7 bases, with 7 bases left between them.

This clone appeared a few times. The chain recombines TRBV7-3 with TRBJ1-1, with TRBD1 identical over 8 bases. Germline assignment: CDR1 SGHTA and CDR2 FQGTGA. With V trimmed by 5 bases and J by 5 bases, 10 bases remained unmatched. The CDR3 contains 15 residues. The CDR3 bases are TGTGCCAGCAGCGCCCACAGGGGGGAGCAAACTGAAGCTTTCTTT. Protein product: CASSAHRGEQTEAFF.

The DNA of the CDR3 is TGTGCCAGCAGCCAACAAACAGGGAGCTCCTATAATTCACCCCTCCACTTT. Protein sequence: CASSQQTGSSYNSPLHF. The chain recombines TRBV3-1 (or the pseudogene TRBV3-2) with TRBJ1-6, with a possible D match to TRBD1 (6 bases). CDR1 and CDR2 from the germline V gene are LGHDT and YNNKEL (reference sequence). With 2 bases removed from V and 0 bases from J, the gap between germline ends came to 11 bases. This CDR3 has 17 residues.

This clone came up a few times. CDR3 region: CASSLGITGGHGELFF. In nucleotides, the CDR3 is TGCGCCAGCAGCTTGGGAATCACAGGGGGCCACGGGGAGCTGTTTTTT. The chain couples TRBV5-1 to TRBJ2-2; 9 bases agree with TRBD1. V trimming: 0 bases; J trimming: 7 bases; junction bases outside the gene matches: 7. Germline CDR1 SGHRS, CDR2 YFSETQ. The CDR3 totals 16 residues.

The DNA of the CDR3 is TGTGCCAGCAGTGAGTCCTCCGGTATAACGAACACTGAAGCTTTCTTT. It translates to CASSESSGITNTEAFF. V usage is TRBV25-1 and J usage is TRBJ1-1; D uncertain. Trimming shortened V by 3 bases and J by 1 base, and 15 bases separated the two germline ends. The CDR3 runs to 16 residues. Germline values: CDR1 MGHDK, CDR2 SYGVNS.

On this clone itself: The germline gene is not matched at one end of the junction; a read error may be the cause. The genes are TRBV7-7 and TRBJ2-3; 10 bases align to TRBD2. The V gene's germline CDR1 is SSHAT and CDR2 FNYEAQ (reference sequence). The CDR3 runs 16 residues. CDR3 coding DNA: TGTGCTAGCAGCCAAAGTACTAGCGGGGGCACAGATACGCAGTATTTT. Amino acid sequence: CASSQSTSGGTDTQYF.

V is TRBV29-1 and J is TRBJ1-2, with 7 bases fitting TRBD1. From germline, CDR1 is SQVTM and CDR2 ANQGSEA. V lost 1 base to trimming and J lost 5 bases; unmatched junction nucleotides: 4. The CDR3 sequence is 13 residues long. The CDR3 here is CSVEGGDRYGYTF. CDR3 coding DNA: TGCAGCGTTGAAGGGGGGGACAGATATGGCTACACCTTC.

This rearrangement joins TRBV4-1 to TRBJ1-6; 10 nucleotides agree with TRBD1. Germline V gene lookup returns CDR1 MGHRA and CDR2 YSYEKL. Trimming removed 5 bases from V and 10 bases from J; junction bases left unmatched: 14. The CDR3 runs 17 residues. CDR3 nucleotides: TGCGCCAGCAGCATTCCGGGACAGGGGAGCCCATTCTCACCCCTCCACTTT. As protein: CASSIPGQGSPFSPLHF.